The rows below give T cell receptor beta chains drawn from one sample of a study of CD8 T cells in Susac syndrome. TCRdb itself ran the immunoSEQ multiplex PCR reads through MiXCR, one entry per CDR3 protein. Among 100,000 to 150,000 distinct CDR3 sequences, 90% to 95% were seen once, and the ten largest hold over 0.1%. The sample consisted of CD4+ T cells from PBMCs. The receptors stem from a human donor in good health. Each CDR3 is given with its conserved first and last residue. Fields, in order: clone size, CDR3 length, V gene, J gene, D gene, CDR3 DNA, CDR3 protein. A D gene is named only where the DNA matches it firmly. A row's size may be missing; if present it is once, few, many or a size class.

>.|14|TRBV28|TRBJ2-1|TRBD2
TGTGCCAGCAGTCCTCGACTAGCGGGAAACGAGCAGTTCTTC
CASSPRLAGNEQFF
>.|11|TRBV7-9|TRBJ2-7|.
TGTGCCAGCAGCTTTGGGCCCGAGCAGTACTTC
CASSFGPEQYF
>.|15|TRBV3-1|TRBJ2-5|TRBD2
TGTGCCAGCAGCCGATACCGGACTAGACAAGAGACCCAGTACTTC
CASSRYRTRQETQYF
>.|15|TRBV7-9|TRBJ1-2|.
TGTGCCAGCCAACCTCTGACAGTGAGGGGACATGGCTACACCTTC
CASQPLTVRGHGYTF
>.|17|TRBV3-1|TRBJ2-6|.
TGTGCCAGCAGCCACTTAAGGCGGGCTACGGGGGCCAACGTCCTGACTTTC
CASSHLRRATGANVLTF
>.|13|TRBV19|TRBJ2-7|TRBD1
TGTGCCACCCGACAGGGACCCACCTACGAGCAGTACTTC
CATRQGPTYEQYF
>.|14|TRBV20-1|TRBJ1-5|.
TGCAGTGCTAGAGTACCCGGGATGGAGCAGCCCCAGCATTTT
CSARVPGMEQPQHF
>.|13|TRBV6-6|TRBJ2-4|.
TGTGCCAGCAGTGACGGTATGGGGGGGCATCAGTACTTC
CASSDGMGGHQYF
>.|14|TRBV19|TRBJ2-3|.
TGTGCCAGTACTGGACTGGCTAGCACAGATACGCAGTATTTT
CASTGLASTDTQYF
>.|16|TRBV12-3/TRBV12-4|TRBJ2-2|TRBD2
TGTGCCAGCAGTTTTAGCGGGAGGGTAAACACCGGGGAGCTGTTTTTT
CASSFSGRVNTGELFF
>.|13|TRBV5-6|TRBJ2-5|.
TGTGCCAGCAGGGGGCGGGCCCGGGAGACCCAGTACTTC
CASRGRARETQYF
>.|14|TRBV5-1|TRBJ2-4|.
TGCGCCAGCAGCGAAGGGGTTGCCGGAAACATTCAGTACTTC
CASSEGVAGNIQYF
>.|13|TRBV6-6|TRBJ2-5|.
TGTGCCAGCAGTTACTTCGGGGAAGAGACCCAGTACTTC
CASSYFGEETQYF
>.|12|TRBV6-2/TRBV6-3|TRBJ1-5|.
TGTGCCAGCACGACCCAATATCAGCCCCAGCATTTT
CASTTQYQPQHF
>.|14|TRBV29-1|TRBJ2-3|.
TGCAGCGTGAACGTCGGGGCGAGGTCAGATACGCAGTATTTT
CSVNVGARSDTQYF
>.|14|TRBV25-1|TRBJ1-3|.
TGTGCCAGCAGTGAGGGGGCGTCTGGAAACACCATATATTTT
CASSEGASGNTIYF
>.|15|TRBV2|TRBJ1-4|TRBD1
TGTGCCAGCAAAGGTACAGGGGTTCCGGGCGAAAAACTGTTTTTT
CASKGTGVPGEKLFF
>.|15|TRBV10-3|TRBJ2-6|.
TGTGCCATCAGTGAACGGACTGTTGGGGCCAACGTCCTGACTTTC
CAISERTVGANVLTF
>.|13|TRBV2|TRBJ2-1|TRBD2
TGTGCCAGCCGAAGACTAGCGAGGAATGAGCAGTTCTTC
CASRRLARNEQFF
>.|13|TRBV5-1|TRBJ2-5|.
TGCGCCAGCAGCATGGGAGATTTGTGGACCCAGTACTTC
CASSMGDLWTQYF
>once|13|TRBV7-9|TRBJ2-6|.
TGTGCCAGCGGGGGCTCTGGGGCCAACGTCCTGACTTTC
CASGGSGANVLTF
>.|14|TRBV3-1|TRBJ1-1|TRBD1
TGTGCCAGCAGCCAAGAACAGGGGCGCACTGAAGCTTTCTTT
CASSQEQGRTEAFF
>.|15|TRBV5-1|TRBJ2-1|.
TGCGCCAGCAGCTTTGGGGCTAGGAGCGCGGATGAGCAGTTCTTC
CASSFGARSADEQFF
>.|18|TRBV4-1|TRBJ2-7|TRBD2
TGCGCCAGCAGCCAAGAGGAGGGACTAGCGAGAAACTCCTACGAGCAGTACTTC
CASSQEEGLARNSYEQYF
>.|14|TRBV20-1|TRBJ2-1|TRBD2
TGCAGTGCTACCCCTAGCGGGAGATTCGATGAGCAGTTCTTC
CSATPSGRFDEQFF
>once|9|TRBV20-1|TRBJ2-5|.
TGCAGTGCTAGCGAGGATCAGTACTTC
CSASEDQYF
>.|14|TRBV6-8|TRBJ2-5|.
TGTGCCAGGACAGTACGGCACAGAGAAGAGACCCAGTACTTC
CARTVRHREETQYF
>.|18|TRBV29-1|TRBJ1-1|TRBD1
TGCAGCGTTGATCATACAGGGGGCAAAGGAGTTTTGAACACTGAAGCTTTCTTT
CSVDHTGGKGVLNTEAFF
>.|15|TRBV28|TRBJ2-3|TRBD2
TGTGCCAGCAGTGGGGGAGGGATTGGGTCAGATACGCAGTATTTT
CASSGGGIGSDTQYF
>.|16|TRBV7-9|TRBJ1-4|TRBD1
TGTGCCAGCAGCCCTCAAAGACAGGGCGGGCATGAAAAACTGTTTTTT
CASSPQRQGGHEKLFF
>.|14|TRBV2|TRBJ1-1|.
TGTGCCACCTTCCGAAGGGGAACCAACACTGAAGCTTTCTTT
CATFRRGTNTEAFF
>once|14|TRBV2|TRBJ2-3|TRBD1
TGTGCCACCCTCCGGGACAGGGTGATAGATACGCAGTATTTT
CATLRDRVIDTQYF
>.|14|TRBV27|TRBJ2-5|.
TGTGCCAGCAGTTTCGGGCAGGGAGAAGAGACCCAGTACTTC
CASSFGQGEETQYF
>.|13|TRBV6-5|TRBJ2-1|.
TGTGCCAGCAGTTACGGGGAGCGGAAAGCTCTGTTCTTC
CASSYGERKALFF
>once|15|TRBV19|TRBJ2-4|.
TGTGCCAGTAGTAGGAGGGATCGGGCCAAAAACATTCAGTACTTC
CASSRRDRAKNIQYF